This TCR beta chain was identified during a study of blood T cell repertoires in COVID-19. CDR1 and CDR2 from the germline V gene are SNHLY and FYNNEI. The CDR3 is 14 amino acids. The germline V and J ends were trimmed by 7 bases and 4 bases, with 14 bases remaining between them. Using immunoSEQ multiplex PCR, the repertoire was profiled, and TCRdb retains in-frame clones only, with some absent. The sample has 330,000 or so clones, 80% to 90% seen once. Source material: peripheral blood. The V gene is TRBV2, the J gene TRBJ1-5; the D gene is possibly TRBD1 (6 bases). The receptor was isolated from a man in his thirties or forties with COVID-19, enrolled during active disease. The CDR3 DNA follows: TGTGCCAGCAAAGGGGGGGCCGAAAATCAGCCCCAGCATTTT. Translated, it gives CASKGGAENQPQHF.